This T cell receptor (beta chain) was captured by sequencing in a study of PD-1 blockade in classical Hodgkin lymphoma. Whole-study findings and limits: At baseline, newly diagnosed patients reportedly showed less TCR diversity than healthy donors. Although disease activity or prior therapy may be involved, causes of the repertoire differences remain undefined.

Time point noted: newly diagnosed, previously untreated cHL patient sample. Magnetic negative selection purified CD4+ T cells from thawed PBMCs. The authors compared against newly diagnosed, untreated classical Hodgkin lymphoma PBMCs. This table comes from immunoSEQ multiplex PCR, and its TCRdb copy is limited to in-frame clones, with some not included. The data show 25,000 to 30,000 clones, about 90% seen once. In the case of this clone: What it binds is not known.

The sample consisted of CD4+ T cells from blood. The receptor's source is a human donor with classical Hodgkin lymphoma.

The CDR3 here is CASSLGGQNQPQHF. The CDR3 DNA reads TGTGCCAGCAGCTTAGGGGGCCAAAATCAGCCCCAGCATTTT. The chain recombines TRBV13 with TRBJ1-5; D gene ambiguous. The CDR3 has 14 residues. V lost 0 bases, J lost 4 bases, and 7 bases lay in between. Germline values: CDR1 PRHDT, CDR2 FYEKMQ (reference sequence).